One and the same sample provided the 2 T cell receptor beta chains below, sequenced in a study of blood T cell repertoires in COVID-19. Repertoires were generated with immunoSEQ multiplex PCR, while TCRdb's copy carries only in-frame clones and drops some. This table holds a few hundred thousand clones, 80% to 90% found once. Source material: peripheral blood. Every receptor here comes from a man aged 25 to 40 with acute or convalescent COVID-19.

The chain recombines TRBV3-1 (or the pseudogene TRBV3-2) with TRBJ1-2; 7 bases match TRBD1. Germline-derived CDR1 and CDR2 are LGHDT and YNNKEL (reference sequence). The CDR3 loop spans 13 amino acids. J was trimmed by 2 bases and V by 5 bases; bases with no gene match: 2. The CDR3 DNA reads as TGTGCCAGCAGCGGGGGACAGAACTATGGCTACACCTTC. Its protein product is CASSGGQNYGYTF.

This chain connects TRBV11-1 to TRBJ2-2; D gene ambiguous. V was shortened by 1 base and J by 6 bases, with 6 bases between the two germline ends. The CDR3 sequence is 13 residues long. Germline lookup yields CDR1 SGHAT and CDR2 FQDESV (reference sequence). The CDR3 DNA reads as TGTGCCAGCAGCTTAGTACGGGCCGGGGAGCTGTTTTTT. Its protein product is CASSLVRAGELFF.